This T cell receptor beta chain was obtained from a study of cytomegalovirus exposure and HLA in healthy donors (dated by TCRdb to the late 2010s). Turning to the overall study: In an earlier analysis of some 550 of the donors, roughly 300 Gb of sequence data and 117 million unique TCR beta sequences from 150 million to 200 million T cells were reported. About 280 gigabases of sequencing data and around 88 million unique TCR sequences made up an early release that covered 640 HLA-typed donors. The genetic ancestry cluster associated with self-reported Caucasian donors included 81% of the 398 genotyped donors. The study was designed to test whether signatures of past pathogen exposure could be identified by cataloging public T cell receptors. The study used immunosequencing to profile the T cell repertoires of more than 650 subjects and linked those repertoires to cytomegalovirus serostatus. Besides the first cohort of 666 subjects, a separate validation cohort made up of roughly 120 different subjects was used. To predict cytomegalovirus infection status, the study brought together high-throughput TCR immunosequencing, statistical association of individual TCRs with disease status, and machine learning. In a later analysis, previously published TCR beta repertoires from several hundred donors were re-analyzed and high-resolution HLA genotyping was added so that TCR occurrence patterns could be studied. Rather than drawing on any new phenotypic data, the later analysis identified candidate immune exposures from TCR beta sequences and the way those sequences occurred across donors. In an earlier analysis of 587 of the donors, high-throughput TCR beta sequencing was used to judge whether each TCR beta V gene segment behaved as functional or pseudogenic. Alongside the repertoire data, information on donor age, sex, ethnicity and CMV serostatus was compiled. A later genetic analysis used genome-wide SNP genotypes for about three fifths of the 666 donors, treating that subset as a discovery cohort. All discovery cohort repertoires had been generated on a single sequencing platform. Class I and class II HLA loci were covered by the typing at four-digit resolution. The number of donors typed differed by locus, with 629-630 for A, B, C, DRB1 and DQB1, more than 500 for DQA1, 600 to 610 for DPA1, and 450 to 480 for DPB1. About five DR-DQ haplotypes were handled as single units for association and clustering because linkage in the cohort was strong. Across approximately 420 genotyped donors of the cohort, an average of roughly 250,000 unique TCR beta nucleotide sequences per donor were sequenced, and approximately 17% of those sequences were non-productive.

In total, around 600 healthy bone marrow donors made up the cohort. At the time of sampling, every cohort member was nominally healthy, though immune exposures that went unrecorded were likely present. The donor tested CMV seronegative and was one of the 352 seronegative cohort members. A peripheral blood sample was provided by each donor, and peripheral blood mononuclear cells were used for TCR beta sequencing. The Qiagen DNeasy Blood Extraction Kit was used to extract genomic DNA from the blood cell samples. V is shortened by 3 bases, J by 2 bases, and the region joining them spans 13 bases. The CDR3 runs 14 residues from the cysteine to the phenylalanine. Of the read, only the CDR3 DNA is kept; its 42 bases are in frame from base 1. In the germline V gene (reference sequence), CDR1 corresponds to GTSNPN and CDR2 to SVGIG. What the authors observed across the whole study: Linkage disequilibrium might explain the correlated functional status among segregating V segments, but an unknown experimental factor could not be excluded. When HLA alleles, especially DR and DQ, strongly co-occurred, attributing TCR associations to individual alleles was difficult. According to a later genetic analysis, donors in an Asian-associated ancestry cluster had fewer N-insertions in productive TCRs than the roughly 700-donor mean. The classifier was reported to diagnose cytomegalovirus status with high specificity and sensitivity in both the original cohort and the validation cohort. A further reported finding was that TCR beta sequences accurately predicted the HLA-A and HLA-B alleles for most subjects in the first cohort. The earlier analysis of 587 of the donors excluded roughly 17 rarely observed V segments, including chromosome 9 orphons, because counts were too low. Most TCR sequences were observed very rarely across donors, whereas some public TCRs were present in many individuals. Broadly in line with IMGT annotations, most TCR beta V segments showed up in productive rearrangements about 90% or about 30% of the time in an earlier analysis of about 500 of the donors. The sequencing pipeline was judged likely to have produced a cluster of highly shared sequence variants as a technical artifact. In vitro tests confirmed that a few of the cytomegalovirus-associated TCR beta chains recognize cytomegalovirus antigens. The presence/absence analyses assumed that sequencing depth was roughly uniform across donors, and that assumption may not be true. A later analysis found that HLA-associated TCR beta chains were more clonally expanded and had lower generation probabilities than equally common non-associated chains. According to the authors, the approach could potentially be generalized to other disease states and immunological phenotypes. A later genetic analysis associated a missense DCLRE1C variant with V-gene and J-gene trimming of TCR beta chains, and an independent cohort replicated the association. The study gave a list of 150 to 200 TCR beta chains associated with cytomegalovirus. Because some donors lacked HLA typing at each locus, the association tests relied only on the typed subset. A later analysis reported that several top co-occurrence clusters appeared linked to parvovirus B19, influenza, CMV and Epstein-Barr virus. In this cohort, only TCR beta chains were sequenced, and detectable features were limited by the absence of alpha or paired-chain data. Specific HLA alleles were associated with 15,000 to 20,000 TCR beta sequences at a false discovery rate of 0.05 in a later analysis. In a later analysis, TCR association rates were found to vary across HLA loci, with the most associated TCRs seen for DRB1 alleles and the fewest for HLA-C alleles. The 87-base-pair reads could not distinguish some IMGT-functional V segments, including TRBV6-2 and TRBV6-3, so those segments were excluded. The only immune exposure information available for the cohort was CMV serostatus. A later analysis found that most CMV-associated TCR beta chains appeared HLA-restricted, with HLA associations seemingly driven largely by CMV exposure.

The library was prepared using the immunoSEQ multiplex PCR assay. For the multiplex PCR, a mixture combining 60 forward primers for TCR Vbeta segments and 13 reverse primers for TCR Jbeta segments was used. A multiplex PCR assay on genomic DNA amplified the CDR3 region of rearranged TCR beta genes. The Illumina HiSeq System was used to sequence the amplified TCR beta libraries as 87-base-pair reads. Turning to the authors' computational methods: A later analysis tallied some 79 million unique TCR beta chains across the roughly 610 repertoires, and some 12 million of those chains were shared by two or more donors. Raw reads were error-corrected and collapsed into unique sequences by a nearest-neighbor algorithm in which closely related sequences were merged to remove PCR and sequencing errors. Alignment of CDR3 sequences to IMGT reference sequences was used to assign V, D and J gene segments. Each retained sequence needed at least a six-nucleotide match to both a V gene segment and a J gene segment. Rearrangements were called productive when the CDR3 lacked stop codons and stayed in frame with V and J; all others were non-productive. CDR3 was defined according to IMGT convention as the region running from the second conserved V-encoded cysteine to the conserved J-encoded phenylalanine. The earlier analysis of some 540 of the donors excluded any sequence lacking an unambiguous match to a single V gene segment. An earlier analysis of a few hundred of the donors called V segments functional above 56.7% productive rearrangements and segregating when the between-donor standard deviation exceeded 5%. A statistical classification framework was built to diagnose cytomegalovirus status from the catalog of TCR beta chain sequences. In a later analysis, V and J genes were assigned by comparing TCR nucleotide sequences against IMGT/GENE-DB human TR gene sequences. A later analysis assigned CDR3 sequences and most-parsimonious VDJ recombination scenarios with the TCRdist pipeline. In a later analysis, every TCR beta chain was defined by the combination of its CDR3 amino acid sequence and its V-gene family, and reads without a unique V-gene family were dropped. To address suspected cross-contamination and a sequencing artifact, a later analysis removed some 620 highly shared, low-generation-probability nucleotide sequences. In a later analysis, a clonal expansion index for each public chain was calculated from normalized within-repertoire ranks of inferred template counts. Generation probabilities in a later analysis came from a VDJ recombination model fitted to out-of-frame rearrangements, and those results were checked against IGoR. A later analysis scored TCR-TCR, TCR-HLA and TCR-CMV co-occurrence with hypergeometric tests, applying a repertoire-size bias correction to TCR pairs. In a later analysis, false discovery rates were estimated by permuting HLA or CMV assignments 20 times. In a later analysis, co-occurring TCRs were grouped using DBSCAN, and TCRdist sequence similarity was added for clustering within HLA-allele-positive subsets. Repertoires with fewer than 30,000 or more than 120,000 public chains were left out of co-occurrence clustering, as were about five repertoires with anomalous nucleotide sharing. Sourced from immuneACCESS, this table was stored by TCRdb with only in-frame sequences that have V and J called. A share of the clones is absent; for the studies checked, an unresolved V gene accounts for under half, and the remainder has no known explanation. V, J and clone size derive from that table, while D and trimming were established from the DNA sequence. Across this sample there are some 140,000 clones, with around 70% seen only once. Under 2.5% of the sample comes from the top ten.

Comments on this clone: Its antigen has not been determined. No base quality values were provided; no much bigger clone lies one nucleotide off.

Here the chain combines TRBV30 and TRBJ2-5; possibly the D gene is TRBD2, per 6 matching bases. This receptor was obtained from a man aged 25 to 40 in good health and CMV-seronegative. Sequenced sample: PBMCs. This receptor carries the CDR3 CAWRPHGGQETQYF. The DNA reads as follows: TGTGCCTGGAGACCACACGGGGGTCAAGAGACCCAGTACTTC.